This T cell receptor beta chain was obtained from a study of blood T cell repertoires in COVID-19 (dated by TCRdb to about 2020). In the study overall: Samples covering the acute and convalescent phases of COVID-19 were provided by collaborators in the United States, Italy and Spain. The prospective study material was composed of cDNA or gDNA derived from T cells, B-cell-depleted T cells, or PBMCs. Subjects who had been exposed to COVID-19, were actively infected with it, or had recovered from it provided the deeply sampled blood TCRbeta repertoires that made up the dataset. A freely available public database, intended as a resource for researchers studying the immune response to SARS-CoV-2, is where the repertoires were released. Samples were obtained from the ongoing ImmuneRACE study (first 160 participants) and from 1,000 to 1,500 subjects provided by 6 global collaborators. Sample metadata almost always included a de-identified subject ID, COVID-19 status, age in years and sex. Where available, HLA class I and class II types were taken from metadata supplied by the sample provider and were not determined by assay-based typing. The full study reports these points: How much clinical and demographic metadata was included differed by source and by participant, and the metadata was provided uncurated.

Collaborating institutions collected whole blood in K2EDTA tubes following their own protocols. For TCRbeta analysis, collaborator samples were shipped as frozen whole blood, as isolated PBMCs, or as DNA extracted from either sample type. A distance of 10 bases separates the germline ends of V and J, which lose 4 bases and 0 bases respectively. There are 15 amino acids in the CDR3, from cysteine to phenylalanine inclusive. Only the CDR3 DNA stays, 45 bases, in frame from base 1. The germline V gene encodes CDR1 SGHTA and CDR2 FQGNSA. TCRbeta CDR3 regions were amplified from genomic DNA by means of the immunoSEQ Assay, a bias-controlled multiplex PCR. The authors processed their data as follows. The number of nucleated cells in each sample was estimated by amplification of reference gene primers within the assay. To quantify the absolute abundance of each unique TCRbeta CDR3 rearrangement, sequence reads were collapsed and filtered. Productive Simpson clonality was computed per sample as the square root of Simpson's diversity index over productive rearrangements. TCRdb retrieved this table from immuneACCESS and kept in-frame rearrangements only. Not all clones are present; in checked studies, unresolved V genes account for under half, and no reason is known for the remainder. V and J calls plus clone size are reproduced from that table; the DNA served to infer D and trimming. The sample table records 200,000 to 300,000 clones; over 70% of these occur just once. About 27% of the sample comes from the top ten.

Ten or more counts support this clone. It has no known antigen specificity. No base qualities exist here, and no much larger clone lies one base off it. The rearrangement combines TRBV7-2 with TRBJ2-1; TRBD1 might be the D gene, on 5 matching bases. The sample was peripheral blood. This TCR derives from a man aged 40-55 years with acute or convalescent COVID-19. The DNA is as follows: TGTGCCAGCAGCTCGCAGGGTTTCTCCTACAATGAGCAGTTCTTC. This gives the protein CASSSQGFSYNEQFF. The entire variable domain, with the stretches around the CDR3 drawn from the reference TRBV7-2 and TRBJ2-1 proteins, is GAGVSQSPSNKVTEKGKDVELRCDPISGHTALYWYRQSLGQGLEFLIYFQGNSAPDKSGLPSDRFSAERTGGSVSTLTIQRTQQEDSAVYLCASSSQGFSYNEQFFGPGTRLTVL.